Sequencing of this T cell receptor beta chain was carried out in a study of CD8 T cells in Susac syndrome. TCR beta from blood CD8+ and CD4+ T cells was sequenced. Relapsing-remitting disease, either stable or active, was present in the treatment-naive patients who were the multiple sclerosis controls. Both CD4+ and CD8+ T cells were negatively isolated, and TEMRA cells underwent FACS enrichment. An input of about 0.45 to 1 ug of RNA was subjected to reverse transcription using random hexamers. Amplification of TCR beta CDR3 was carried out by immunoSEQ multiplex PCR, which covered 54 Vbeta and 13 Jbeta segments. TCRdb re-derived calls from the immunoSEQ multiplex PCR reads in MiXCR, one entry per CDR3 protein. The data contain a few hundred thousand distinct CDR3 sequences, approximately 95% of them singletons. With 5 bases clipped from V and 3 bases from J, the junction kept 7 bases outside the gene matches. Germline lookup yields CDR1 SQVTM and CDR2 ANQGSEA. The CDR3 totals 15 residues.

The origin of this receptor is a human donor with multiple sclerosis. The sample taken for sequencing was CD4+ T cells from PBMCs. The V gene is TRBV29-1, the J gene TRBJ2-7, with 13 bases lining up with TRBD2. The DNA of the CDR3 is TGCAGCGTTAAAACCGGGACTAGCGGGAACTACGAGCAGTACTTC. It yields the protein CSVKTGTSGNYEQYF.